This T cell receptor beta chain derives from a study of early T cells in non-severe SARS-CoV-2 infection. As for the study in general: The study sequenced bulk RNA from unsorted whole blood, with chains unpaired.

Findings and limits, study-wide: The VDJdb matching leaned toward anti-spike CD8 responses and overlooked private and CD4 specificities.

The TCR library protocol attached unique molecular identifiers to the individual cDNA molecules. From the 5' RACE reads, TCRdb called clonotypes with MiXCR, one entry per CDR3 protein. The data hold some 71,000 distinct CDR3 sequences, with 10% observed a single time. Germline CDR1 is MNHEY and CDR2 is SVGAGI. V was trimmed by 6 bases and J by 1 base, leaving 16 bases between them. This CDR3 contains 16 residues. This clonotype appeared many times. Its antigen is currently unknown. The genes are TRBV6-5 and TRBJ2-1; TRBD2 is a possible D gene (5 bases). The material sequenced was whole blood, taken at baseline. This receptor was identified in an adult who was a healthcare worker with PCR-confirmed SARS-CoV-2 infection or an uninfected control (not recorded which). The DNA of the CDR3 is TGTGCCAGCAGCCAAAGGGCGGGTCTTTCCTACAATGAGCAGTTCTTC. This encodes CASSQRAGLSYNEQFF.